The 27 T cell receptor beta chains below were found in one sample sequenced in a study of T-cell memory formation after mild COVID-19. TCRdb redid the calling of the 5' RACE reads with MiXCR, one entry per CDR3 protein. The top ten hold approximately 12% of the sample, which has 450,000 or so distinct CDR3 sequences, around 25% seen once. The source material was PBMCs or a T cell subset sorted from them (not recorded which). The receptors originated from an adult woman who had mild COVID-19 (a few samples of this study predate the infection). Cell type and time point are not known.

The CDR3 DNA reads TGCGCCAGCAGCCCGACAGGCAGGGGAAACACTGAAGCTTTCTTT. It codes for CASSPTGRGNTEAFF. This chain joins TRBV5-1 and TRBJ1-1; the D gene is possibly TRBD1 (6 bases). V lost 4 bases and J lost 2, with 15 bases in between. Germline CDR1 SGHRS, CDR2 YFSETQ. The CDR3 covers 15 residues.

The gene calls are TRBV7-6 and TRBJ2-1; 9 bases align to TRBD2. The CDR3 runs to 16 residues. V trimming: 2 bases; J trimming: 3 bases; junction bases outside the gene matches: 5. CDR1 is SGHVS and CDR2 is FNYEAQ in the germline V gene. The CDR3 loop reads CASSLISGGLYNEQFF. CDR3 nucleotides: TGTGCCAGCAGCTTAATTAGCGGGGGCCTCTACAATGAGCAGTTCTTC.

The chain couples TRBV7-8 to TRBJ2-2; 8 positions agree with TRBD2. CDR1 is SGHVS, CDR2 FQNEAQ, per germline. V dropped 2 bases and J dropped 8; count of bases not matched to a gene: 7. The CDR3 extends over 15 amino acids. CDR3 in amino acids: CASSLSPGGDGELFF. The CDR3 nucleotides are TGTGCCAGCAGCTTATCCCCGGGAGGGGATGGGGAGCTGTTTTTT. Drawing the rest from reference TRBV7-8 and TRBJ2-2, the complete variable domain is GAGVSQSPRYKVAKRGQDVALRCDPISGHVSLFWYQQALGQGPEFLTYFQNEAQLDKSGLPSDRFFAERPEGSVSTLKIQRTQQEDSAVYLCASSLSPGGDGELFFGEGSRLTVL.

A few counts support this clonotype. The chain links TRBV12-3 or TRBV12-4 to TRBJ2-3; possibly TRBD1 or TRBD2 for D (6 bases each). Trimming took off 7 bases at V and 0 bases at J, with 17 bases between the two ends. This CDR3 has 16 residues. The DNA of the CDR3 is TGTGCCAGCACCCCTGGGGGCGGGGAAAGCACAGATACGCAGTATTTT. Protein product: CASTPGGGESTDTQYF.

The CDR3, as DNA: TGTGCCAGCAGACCTGATCGTAGACTAGCGCTAAACTACGAGCAGTACTTC. This codes for CASRPDRRLALNYEQYF. The rearrangement uses TRBV7-9 and TRBJ2-7, with TRBD2 matching 8 bases. The CDR3 has 17 residues. Germline loops: CDR1 SEHNR, CDR2 FQNEAQ (reference sequence). V was clipped by 6 bases and J by 3 bases; unmatched bases: 16.

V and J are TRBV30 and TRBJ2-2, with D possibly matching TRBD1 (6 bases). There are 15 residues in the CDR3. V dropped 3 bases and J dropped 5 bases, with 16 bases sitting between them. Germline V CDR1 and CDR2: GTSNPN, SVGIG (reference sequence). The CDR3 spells CAWRTGLNVTGELFF. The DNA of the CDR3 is TGTGCCTGGAGGACAGGCCTTAACGTTACCGGGGAGCTGTTTTTT. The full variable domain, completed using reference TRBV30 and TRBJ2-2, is SQTIHQWPATLVQPVGSPLSLECTVEGTSNPNLYWYRQAAGRGLQLLFYSVGIGQISSEVPQNLSASRPQDRQFILSSKKLLLSDSGFYLCAWRTGLNVTGELFFGEGSRLTVL.

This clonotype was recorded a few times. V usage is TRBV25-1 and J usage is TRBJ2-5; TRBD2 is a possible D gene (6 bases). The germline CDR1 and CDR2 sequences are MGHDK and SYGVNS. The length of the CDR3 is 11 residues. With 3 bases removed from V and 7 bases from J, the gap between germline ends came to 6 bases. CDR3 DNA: TGTGCCAGCAGTGAGGGGGGGACCCAGTACTTC. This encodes CASSEGGTQYF.

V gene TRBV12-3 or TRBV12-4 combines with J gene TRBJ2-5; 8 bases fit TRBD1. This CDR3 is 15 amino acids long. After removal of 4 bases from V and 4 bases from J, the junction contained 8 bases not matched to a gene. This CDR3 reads CASSSTDRVGETQYF. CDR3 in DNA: TGTGCCAGCAGTTCTACGGACAGGGTGGGAGAGACCCAGTACTTC.

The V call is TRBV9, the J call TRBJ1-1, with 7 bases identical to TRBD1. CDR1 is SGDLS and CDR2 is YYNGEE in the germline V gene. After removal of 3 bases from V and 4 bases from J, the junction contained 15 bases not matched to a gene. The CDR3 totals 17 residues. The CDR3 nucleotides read TGTGCCAGCAGCGCGACAGGGAACGTCAGGTACGGCACTGAAGCTTTCTTT. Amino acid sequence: CASSATGNVRYGTEAFF. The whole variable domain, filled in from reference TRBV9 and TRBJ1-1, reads DSGVTQTPKHLITATGQRVTLRCSPRSGDLSVYWYQQSLDQGLQFLIQYYNGEERAKGNILERFSAQQFPDLHSELNLSSLELGDSALYFCASSATGNVRYGTEAFFGQGTRLTVV.

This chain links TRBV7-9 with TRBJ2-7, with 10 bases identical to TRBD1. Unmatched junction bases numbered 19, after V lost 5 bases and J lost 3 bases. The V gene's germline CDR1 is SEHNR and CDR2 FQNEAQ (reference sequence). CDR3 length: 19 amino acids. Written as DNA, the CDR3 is TGTGCCAGCAGCCCCAAGAATCCTGCAAATTGGGACAGGGGCTACGAGCAGTACTTC. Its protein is CASSPKNPANWDRGYEQYF.

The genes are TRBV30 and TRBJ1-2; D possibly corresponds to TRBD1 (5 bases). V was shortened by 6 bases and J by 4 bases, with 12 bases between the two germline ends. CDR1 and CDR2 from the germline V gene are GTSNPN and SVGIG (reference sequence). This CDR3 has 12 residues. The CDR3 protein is CACVQGGYGYTF. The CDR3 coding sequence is TGTGCCTGCGTCCAGGGCGGCTATGGCTACACCTTC.

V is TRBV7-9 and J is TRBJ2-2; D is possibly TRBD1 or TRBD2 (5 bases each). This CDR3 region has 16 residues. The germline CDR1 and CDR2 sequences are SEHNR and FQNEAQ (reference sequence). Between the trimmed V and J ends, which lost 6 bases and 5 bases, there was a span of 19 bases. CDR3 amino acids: CASRAGSSYRTGELFF. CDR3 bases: TGTGCCAGCAGGGCAGGGAGTAGTTATCGAACCGGGGAGCTGTTTTTT.

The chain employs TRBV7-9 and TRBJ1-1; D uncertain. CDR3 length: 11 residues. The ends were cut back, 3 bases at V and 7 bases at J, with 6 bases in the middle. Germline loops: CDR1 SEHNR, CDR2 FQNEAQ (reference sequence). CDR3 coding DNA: TGTGCCAGCAGCTTGGCAATTGAAGCTTTCTTT. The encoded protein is CASSLAIEAFF.

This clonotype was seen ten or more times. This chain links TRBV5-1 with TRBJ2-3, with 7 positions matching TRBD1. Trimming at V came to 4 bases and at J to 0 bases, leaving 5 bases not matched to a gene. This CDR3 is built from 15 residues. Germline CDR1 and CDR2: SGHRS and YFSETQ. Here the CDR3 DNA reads TGCGCCAGCAGCCCGGACAGGTCTAGCACAGATACGCAGTATTTT. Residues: CASSPDRSSTDTQYF.

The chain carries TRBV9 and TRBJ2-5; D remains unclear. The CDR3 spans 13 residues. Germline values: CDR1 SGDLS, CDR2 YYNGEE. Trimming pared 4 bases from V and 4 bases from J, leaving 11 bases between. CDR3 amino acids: CASSTGRPETQYF. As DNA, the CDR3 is TGTGCCAGCAGCACCGGAAGGCCAGAGACCCAGTACTTC. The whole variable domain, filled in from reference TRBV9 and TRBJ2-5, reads DSGVTQTPKHLITATGQRVTLRCSPRSGDLSVYWYQQSLDQGLQFLIQYYNGEERAKGNILERFSAQQFPDLHSELNLSSLELGDSALYFCASSTGRPETQYFGPGTRLLVL.

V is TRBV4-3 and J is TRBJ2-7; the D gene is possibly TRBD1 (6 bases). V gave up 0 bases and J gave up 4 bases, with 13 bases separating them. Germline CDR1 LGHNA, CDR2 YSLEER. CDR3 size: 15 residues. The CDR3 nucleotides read TGCGCCAGCAGCCAAGATCCGCAGGGGATATACGAGCAGTACTTC. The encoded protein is CASSQDPQGIYEQYF.

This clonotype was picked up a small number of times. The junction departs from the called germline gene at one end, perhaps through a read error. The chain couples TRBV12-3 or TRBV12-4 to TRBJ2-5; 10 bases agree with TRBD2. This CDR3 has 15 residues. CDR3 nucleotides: TGTGCCAGCAGCTTAGCGGGAGGACGCAAAGAGACCCAGTACTTC. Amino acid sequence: CASSLAGGRKETQYF.

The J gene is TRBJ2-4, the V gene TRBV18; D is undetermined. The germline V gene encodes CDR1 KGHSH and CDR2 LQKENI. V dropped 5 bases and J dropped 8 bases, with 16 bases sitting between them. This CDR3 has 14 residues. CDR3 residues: CASSFDPGWDIQYF. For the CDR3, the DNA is TGTGCCAGCTCATTCGACCCCGGGTGGGACATTCAGTACTTC. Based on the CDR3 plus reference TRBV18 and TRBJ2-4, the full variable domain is NAGVMQNPRHLVRRRGQEARLRCSPMKGHSHVYWYRQLPEEGLKFMVYLQKENIIDESGMPKERFSAEFPKEGPSILRIQQVVRGDSAAYFCASSFDPGWDIQYFGAGTRLSVL.

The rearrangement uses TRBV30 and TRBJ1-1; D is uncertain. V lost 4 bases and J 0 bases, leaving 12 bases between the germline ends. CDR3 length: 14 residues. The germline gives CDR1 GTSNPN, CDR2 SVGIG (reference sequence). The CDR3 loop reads CAWKRSHLNTEAFF. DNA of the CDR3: TGTGCCTGGAAGAGGAGTCACTTGAACACTGAAGCTTTCTTT.

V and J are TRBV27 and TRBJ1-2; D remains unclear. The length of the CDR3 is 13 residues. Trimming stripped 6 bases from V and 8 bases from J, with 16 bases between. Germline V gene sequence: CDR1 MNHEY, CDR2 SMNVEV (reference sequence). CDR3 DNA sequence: TGTGCCAGCAGCACAAGCCAGGTTCGGGGCTACACCTTC. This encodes CASSTSQVRGYTF.

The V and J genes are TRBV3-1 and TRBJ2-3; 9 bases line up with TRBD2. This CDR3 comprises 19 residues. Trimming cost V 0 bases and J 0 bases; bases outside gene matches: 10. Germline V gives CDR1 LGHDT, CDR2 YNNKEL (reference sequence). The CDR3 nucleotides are TGTGCCAGCAGCCAAGATTATGCGGGAGGGCTTGCTAGCACAGATACGCAGTATTTT. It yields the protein CASSQDYAGGLASTDTQYF.

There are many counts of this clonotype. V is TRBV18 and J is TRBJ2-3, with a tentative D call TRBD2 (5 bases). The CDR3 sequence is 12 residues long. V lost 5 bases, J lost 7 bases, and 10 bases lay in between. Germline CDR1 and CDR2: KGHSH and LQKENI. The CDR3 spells CASSSGSHTQYF. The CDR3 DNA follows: TGTGCCAGCTCATCGGGATCCCATACGCAGTATTTT.

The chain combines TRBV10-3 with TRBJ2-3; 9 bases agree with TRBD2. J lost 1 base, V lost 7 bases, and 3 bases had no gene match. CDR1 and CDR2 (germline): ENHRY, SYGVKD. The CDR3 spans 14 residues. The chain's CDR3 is CAITLAGRTDTQYF. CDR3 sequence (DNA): TGTGCCATCACCCTAGCGGGGCGCACAGATACGCAGTATTTT.

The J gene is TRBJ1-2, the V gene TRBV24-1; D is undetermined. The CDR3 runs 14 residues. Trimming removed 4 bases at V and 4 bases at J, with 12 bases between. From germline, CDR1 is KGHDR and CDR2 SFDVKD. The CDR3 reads CATSESDSLYGYTF. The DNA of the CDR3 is TGTGCCACCAGTGAGTCAGATTCGCTCTATGGCTACACCTTC.

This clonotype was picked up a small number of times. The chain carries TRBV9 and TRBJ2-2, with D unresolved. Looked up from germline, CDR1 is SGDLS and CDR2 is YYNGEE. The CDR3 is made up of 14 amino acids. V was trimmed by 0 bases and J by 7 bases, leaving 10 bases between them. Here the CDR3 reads CASSVVSSVGELFF. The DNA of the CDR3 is TGTGCCAGCAGCGTAGTGAGCAGCGTCGGGGAGCTGTTTTTT.

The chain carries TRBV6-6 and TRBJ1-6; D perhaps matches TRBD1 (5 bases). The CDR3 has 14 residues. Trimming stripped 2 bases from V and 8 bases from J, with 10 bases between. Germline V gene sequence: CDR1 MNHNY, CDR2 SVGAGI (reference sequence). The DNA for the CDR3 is TGTGCCAGCAGTTACGGCGGGGCTTATTCACCCCTCCACTTT. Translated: CASSYGGAYSPLHF.

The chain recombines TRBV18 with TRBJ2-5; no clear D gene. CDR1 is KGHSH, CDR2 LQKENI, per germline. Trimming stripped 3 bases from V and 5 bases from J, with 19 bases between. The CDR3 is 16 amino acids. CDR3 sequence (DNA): TGTGCCAGCTCACCGGTTATTAGGGCGGAACGGGAGACCCAGTACTTC. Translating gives CASSPVIRAERETQYF.